Listed below are T cell receptor beta chains from one sample, sequenced in a study of neoadjuvant anti-PD-1 for oral cavity cancer. TCRdb's table, derived via immunoSEQ multiplex PCR, lists solely in-frame clones and lacks some. This repertoire shows some 40,000 clones, 38% found once; its top ten account for about 16%. The specimen comprised tumor tissue, sampled after nivolumab (anti-PD-1) treatment. The origin of the receptors is a person aged 35-79 years with oral cavity squamous cell carcinoma. CDR3s include the opening cysteine and the closing phenylalanine or tryptophan. A D gene is named only where the DNA matches it firmly.

CDR3 protein,J gene,V gene,D gene
CASSRVGTEAFF,TRBJ1-1,TRBV4-1,NA
CASSSGGALGSGNEQFF,TRBJ2-1,TRBV7-3,NA
CASSPGGSNYGYTF,TRBJ1-2,TRBV18,NA
CASSSGQANQPQHF,TRBJ1-5,TRBV5-4,TRBD1
CASSLGQEPYYEQYF,TRBJ2-7,TRBV11-2,NA
CASSQDSHEQFF,TRBJ2-1,TRBV4-1,NA
CASGLVPWDRGGEQYF,TRBJ2-7,TRBV12-5,TRBD2
CASSSTPSVSGAFF,TRBJ1-1,TRBV7-2,NA
CSVGGLAITYTQYF,TRBJ2-3,TRBV29-1,TRBD2
CASRNPRGGYEQYF,TRBJ2-7,TRBV6-4,NA
CASSLDGPLLGNTIYF,TRBJ1-3,TRBV7-2,NA
CSVRENSNQPQHF,TRBJ1-5,TRBV29-1,NA
CASSFRGGTFNEKLFF,TRBJ1-4,TRBV28,NA
CASSLLYSLSNGQYF,TRBJ2-7,TRBV6-1,NA
CASSLGAGQGLNEQFF,TRBJ2-1,TRBV7-3,TRBD1
CSVVRDRGNGYTF,TRBJ1-2,TRBV29-1,TRBD1
CASSKPSGWNTEAFF,TRBJ1-1,TRBV6-5,NA
CSVEGLKYEQYF,TRBJ2-7,TRBV29-1,NA
CSASPAAYSYEQYF,TRBJ2-7,TRBV29-1,NA
CASTGPANYGYTF,TRBJ1-2,TRBV7-8,NA
CASSRQGRQETQYF,TRBJ2-5,TRBV19,TRBD1
CASSLARDRVNCNQPQHF,TRBJ1-5,TRBV21-1,NA
CASSRINTGELFF,TRBJ2-2,TRBV7-2,NA
CASSLYSGGLNTEAFF,TRBJ1-1,TRBV7-3,NA
CASSSQGPDGYTF,TRBJ1-2,TRBV7-8,NA
CATSRDLGGVYYEQYF,TRBJ2-7,TRBV15,NA
CASKEGANTEAFF,TRBJ1-1,TRBV7-3,NA
CASSESGTSADTQYF,TRBJ2-3,TRBV6-4,NA
CASSLGRTSTDTQYF,TRBJ2-3,TRBV4-2,NA
CASSAKDSLLGAFF,TRBJ1-1,TRBV9,NA
CAIKDEGRGETQYF,TRBJ2-5,TRBV10-3,NA
CSVGGEVEAFF,TRBJ1-1,TRBV29-1,NA
CASSTPTSGGATSRDEQYF,TRBJ2-7,TRBV2,TRBD2
CASSFPAGELFF,TRBJ2-2,TRBV27,NA
CASSLIPSGTEAFF,TRBJ1-1,TRBV5-5,NA
CSVEESNMNTEAFF,TRBJ1-1,TRBV29-1,NA
CAWRTSGIYTEAFF,TRBJ1-1,TRBV30,NA
CASTTGTNTEAFF,TRBJ1-1,TRBV2,NA
CASTGGLGEQFF,TRBJ2-1,TRBV5-1,TRBD2
CASSEKGQGMSIAGYTF,TRBJ1-2,TRBV2,TRBD1
CASSHPPTPNTEAFF,TRBJ1-1,TRBV14,NA
CASRVQANEKLFF,TRBJ1-4,TRBV30,NA
CASSALGGVEAFF,TRBJ1-1,TRBV19,NA
CASSWPSASGNTIYF,TRBJ1-3,TRBV13,NA
CASSLPGKAHEQYF,TRBJ2-7,TRBV5-4,NA
CAWKYRSPGNTIYF,TRBJ1-3,TRBV30,NA
CASSQEDSSRNTIYF,TRBJ1-3,TRBV14,NA
CASSIDRGEQFF,TRBJ2-1,TRBV5-1,TRBD1
CASIGPKTGKYEQYF,TRBJ2-7,TRBV7-9,TRBD1
CASSLGQGNIQYF,TRBJ2-4,TRBV11-2,TRBD1
CASSDSSVTETQYF,TRBJ2-5,TRBV9,NA
CASSLPDLASEAFF,TRBJ1-1,TRBV5-6,NA
CSASSGTPFYF,TRBJ2-7,TRBV20-1,NA
CASSLVVSGSVDEQFF,TRBJ2-1,TRBV5-1,TRBD2
CASRRPGVTNYGYTF,TRBJ1-2,TRBV6-5,NA
CASSGLADPDTQYF,TRBJ2-3,TRBV2,TRBD2
CASSRLAGISTDTQYF,TRBJ2-3,TRBV4-1,TRBD2
CASRPHRDSNQPQHF,TRBJ1-5,TRBV28,NA
CASSPWTGDYYGYTF,TRBJ1-2,TRBV11-2,TRBD1
CSGKYGTGNTGELFF,TRBJ2-2,TRBV29-1,TRBD1